The sequence of this T cell receptor beta chain was determined in a study of identifying expanded T cells in peripheral blood. CDR1 is SNHLY and CDR2 is FYNNEI in the germline V gene. The V segment lost 3 bases and the J segment 9 bases; nucleotides outside the gene matches: 8. The CDR3 runs to 16 residues. Collection occurred without any documented infections or immune events in donors. Broader study findings: Approximately 1.1 clones differed between technical replicates, versus around 15 and 19 over time.

The protocol was immunoSEQ multiplex PCR, while the TCRdb copy is restricted to in-frame clones and leaves out a portion. This table has some 90,000 clones, 86% appearing once. This clone occurred a few times. The antigen is not known. The chain employs TRBV2 and TRBJ1-6; 10 bases map to TRBD1. Sequencing was carried out using blood. The sequence was collected from a person aged 18 to 75 in good health. The CDR3 loop is CASSDALGTGVSPLHF. Written as DNA, the CDR3 is TGTGCCAGCAGTGATGCGCTTGGGACAGGGGTTTCACCCCTCCACTTT.